Here is one TCR beta chain with its context. This entry is derived from a study of blood T cell repertoires in COVID-19. Turning to the study itself: Samples came from the United States, Italy and Spain, spanning acute and convalescent COVID-19. Nucleic acid was either cDNA or gDNA, and it came from T cells, B-cell-depleted T cells, or PBMCs.

Study processing details: Reference gene primer amplification gave estimated nucleated cell counts. Method: immunoSEQ multiplex PCR; TCRdb's copy keeps in-frame clones and lacks some. That table is the source of V, J and clone size, and D and trimming were worked out from the DNA. The repertoire includes fewer than 200,000 clones, over 75% of them detected once, and 0.45% to 0.65% sits in the top ten. Germline CDR1 reads SEHNR; CDR2 reads FQNEAQ (reference sequence). With 5 bases clipped from V and 4 bases from J, the junction kept 6 bases outside the gene matches. The CDR3 is made up of 14 amino acids.

The V gene is TRBV7-9, the J gene TRBJ1-2; 8 nucleotides line up with TRBD1. The sequencing sample was made of peripheral blood. This clonotype was sampled from a man between 45 and 60 years old with acute or convalescent COVID-19. The CDR3 sequence is CASSQDRELYGYTF. CDR3 DNA sequence: TGTGCCAGCAGCCAGGACAGGGAGCTCTATGGCTACACCTTC. The full variable domain, with the rest looked up from reference TRBV7-9 and TRBJ1-2, is DTGVSQNPRHKITKRGQNVTFRCDPISEHNRLYWYRQTLGQGPEFLTYFQNEAQLEKSRLLSDRFSAERPKGSFSTLEIQRTEQGDSAMYLCASSQDRELYGYTFGSGTRLTVV.